This T cell receptor beta chain was documented in a study of blood T cell repertoires in COVID-19. The CDR3 is made up of 16 amino acids. V shed 0 bases and J 1 base; nucleotides not matched to a gene: 3. Living in 24 US areas, the participants were between roughly 18 and 90 years of age. It was within 2 weeks before study entry that exposed participants met a COVID-19 case. In the authors' workflow: Scientists estimated how many nucleated cells there were by amplifying reference gene primers. The data were produced by immunoSEQ multiplex PCR, yet TCRdb's version contains in-frame clones alone and is incomplete. Clonal size and the V and J genes are those of that table, whereas D and trimming came from the DNA. Altogether 230,000 or so clones are present, roughly 81% being singletons, with the ten largest covering 6.6%.

The sequenced sample consisted of PBMCs or T cells enriched from blood (not recorded which). The source is a woman aged 45-59 years who had been exposed to COVID-19. This chain joins TRBV23-1 and TRBJ1-5; TRBD1 matches at 7 bases. TRBV23-1 is flagged as an ORF with uncertain function. The CDR3, as DNA: TGCGCCAGCAGTCAATCGGGGGGACAGAGCAATCAGCCCCAGCATTTT. It specifies CASSQSGGQSNQPQHF.